The 10 T cell receptor beta chains below all came from one sample that was sequenced in a study of yellow fever vaccine responses in identical twins. TCRdb passed the RT-PCR reads through MiXCR, listing each CDR3 protein once. The sample holds 9,500 or so distinct CDR3 sequences, roughly 83% seen once. The specimen comprised T cells from blood (PBMCs), unsorted or a sorted subset (not recorded which), sampled before or after yellow fever vaccination (not recorded which). The receptors were gathered from a young woman who received the yellow fever vaccine.

CDR3 coding DNA: TGTGCCAGCAGAGCGGACAGTGGCTATGGCTACACCTTC. It translates to CASRADSGYGYTF. The V gene is TRBV16, the J gene TRBJ1-2; maybe TRBD1 (6 bases). Per germline, CDR1 KGHSY and CDR2 FQNENV. The CDR3 contains 13 residues. V lost 6 bases and J 4 bases, leaving 12 bases between the germline ends.

V is TRBV4-1 and J is TRBJ2-1; D remains ambiguous. V lost 1 base, J lost 0 bases, and 10 bases lay in between. Germline CDR1 and CDR2: MGHRA and YSYEKL. The CDR3 runs to 16 residues. CDR3 amino acids: CASSQVDLLSYNEQFF. For the CDR3, the DNA is TGCGCCAGCAGCCAAGTGGACCTTCTCTCCTACAATGAGCAGTTCTTC.

The chain is built from TRBV3-1 and TRBJ2-4, with D perhaps assigned TRBD1 or TRBD2 (5 bases each). Germline values: CDR1 LGHDT, CDR2 YNNKEL (reference sequence). The CDR3 totals 17 residues. Between the trimmed V and J ends, which lost 1 base and 0 bases, there was a span of 13 bases. CDR3 in DNA: TGTGCCAGCAGCCAAGGAGGGACCGCGCGAGCCAAAAACATTCAGTACTTC. The encoded protein is CASSQGGTARAKNIQYF.

The genes are TRBV10-3 and TRBJ2-5, with 7 bases aligning to TRBD2. V shed 2 bases and J 3 bases; nucleotides not matched to a gene: 3. There are 14 residues in the CDR3. Germline V gives CDR1 ENHRY, CDR2 SYGVKD. CDR3 in DNA: TGTGCCATCAGTGAGGCGGGAGCTAAAGAGACCCAGTACTTC. Translating it yields CAISEAGAKETQYF.

V is TRBV10-3 and J is TRBJ2-7, with 10 positions matching TRBD2. CDR1 and CDR2 (germline): ENHRY, SYGVKD. The CDR3 sequence is 15 residues long. The V segment lost 4 bases and the J segment 2 bases; nucleotides outside the gene matches: 5. This CDR3 is CAISASGGAAYEQYV. The CDR3 DNA reads as TGTGCCATCAGTGCTAGCGGGGGCGCGGCCTACGAGCAGTACGTC.

V usage is TRBV11-1 and J usage is TRBJ1-2; D is possibly TRBD1 (6 bases). The V end lost 2 bases, the J end lost 3 bases, and 13 bases lay between the germline ends. Germline V CDR1 and CDR2: SGHAT, FQDESV (reference sequence). The CDR3 has 15 amino acids. In nucleotides, the CDR3 is TGTGCCAGCAGCTTAAACAGGGCCATGGACTATGGCTACACCTTC. Translating it yields CASSLNRAMDYGYTF.

The chain uses TRBV12-3 or TRBV12-4 and TRBJ2-1; D unresolved. The V end lost 1 base, the J end lost 6 bases, and 7 bases lay between the germline ends. The CDR3 totals 13 residues. The CDR3 loop is CASSLGGLNEQFF. As DNA, the CDR3 is TGTGCCAGCAGTTTAGGAGGTCTCAATGAGCAGTTCTTC.

The chain links TRBV12-3 or TRBV12-4 to TRBJ2-7; 8 bases fit TRBD2. The ends lost 5 bases at V and 3 bases at J; junction bases unmatched: 9. This CDR3 has 15 amino acids. The chain's CDR3 is CASSIGSSGLYEQYF. Here the CDR3 DNA reads TGTGCCAGCAGTATTGGGTCTAGCGGGCTCTACGAGCAGTACTTC.

This sequence joins TRBV2 and TRBJ2-1, with 8 bases fitting TRBD1. The V and J ends lost 4 bases and 6 bases, in that order; junction bases with no gene match: 2. Germline V gene sequence: CDR1 SNHLY, CDR2 FYNNEI. The CDR3 length is 13 residues. The CDR3, as DNA: TGTGCCAGCAGTGGACAGGGGTCCAATGAGCAGTTCTTC. It yields the protein CASSGQGSNEQFF.

The V call is TRBV11-1, the J call TRBJ2-1, with TRBD1 matching over 9 bases. Germline assignment: CDR1 SGHAT and CDR2 FQDESV (reference sequence). With V trimmed by 5 bases and J by 1 base, 9 bases remained unmatched. This CDR3 region has 17 residues. The CDR3 loop is CASSPGQGYQSYNEQFF. The CDR3 bases are TGTGCCAGCAGCCCCGGACAGGGGTACCAGTCCTACAATGAGCAGTTCTTC. Drawing the rest from reference TRBV11-1 and TRBJ2-1, the complete variable domain is EAEVAQSPRYKITEKSQAVAFWCDPISGHATLYWYRQILGQGPELLVQFQDESVVDDSQLPKDRFSAERLKGVDSTLKIQPAELGDSAMYLCASSPGQGYQSYNEQFFGPGTRLTVL.